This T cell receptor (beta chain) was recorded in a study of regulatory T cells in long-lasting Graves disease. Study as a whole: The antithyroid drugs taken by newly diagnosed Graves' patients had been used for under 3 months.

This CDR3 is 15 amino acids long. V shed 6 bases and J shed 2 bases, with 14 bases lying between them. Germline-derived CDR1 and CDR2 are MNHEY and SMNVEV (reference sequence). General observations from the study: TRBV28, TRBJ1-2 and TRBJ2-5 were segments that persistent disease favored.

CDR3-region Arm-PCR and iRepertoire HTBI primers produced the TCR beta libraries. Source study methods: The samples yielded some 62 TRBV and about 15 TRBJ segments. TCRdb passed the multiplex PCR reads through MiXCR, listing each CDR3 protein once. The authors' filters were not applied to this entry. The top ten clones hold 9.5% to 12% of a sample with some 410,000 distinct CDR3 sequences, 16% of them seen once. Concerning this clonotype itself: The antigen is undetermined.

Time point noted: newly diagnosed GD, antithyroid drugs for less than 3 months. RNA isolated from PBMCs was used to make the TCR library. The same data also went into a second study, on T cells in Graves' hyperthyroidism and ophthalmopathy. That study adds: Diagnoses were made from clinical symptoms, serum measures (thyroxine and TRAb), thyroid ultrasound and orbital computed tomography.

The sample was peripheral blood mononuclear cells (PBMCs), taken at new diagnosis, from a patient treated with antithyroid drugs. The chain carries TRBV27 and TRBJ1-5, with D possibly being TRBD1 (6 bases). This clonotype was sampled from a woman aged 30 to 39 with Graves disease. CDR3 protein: CASRGTGYGNQPQHF. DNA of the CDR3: TGTGCCAGCAGAGGAACAGGGTACGGCAATCAGCCCCAGCATTTT.